Listed below are T cell receptor beta chains from one sample, sequenced in a study of untreated major depressive disorder. The method was immunoSEQ multiplex PCR; TCRdb's version includes in-frame clones alone and lacks a portion of them. Of 15,000 to 20,000 clones listed, 70% to 90% are singletons. Input material: CD4+ T cells from PBMCs. Receptors were obtained from a woman aged 25-40 years in good health. The CDR3 runs from the conserved cysteine through the conserved F or W.

v_gene	j_gene	CDR3aa
TRBV7-3	TRBJ2-3	CASSLRRDGVTDTQYF
TRBV18	TRBJ2-1	CASSPGLEGNEQFF
TRBV28	TRBJ2-6	CASSLGTSGLLGANVLTF
TRBV2	TRBJ2-2	CASSAQGPNTGELFF
TRBV5-6	TRBJ2-5	CASSPPTAQETQYF
TRBV7-2	TRBJ2-7	CASSFHNTGDISYEQYF
TRBV11-1	TRBJ2-2	CASSLAGGGTGELFF
TRBV19	TRBJ2-7	CASSTREGRYEQYF
TRBV7-9	TRBJ1-5	CASSLGYLPGAGGNQPQHF
TRBV27	TRBJ1-3	CASSFGIGNTIYF
TRBV30	TRBJ1-4	CAWRGREATNEKLFF
TRBV5-1	TRBJ2-2	CASSFLLDGENTGELFF
TRBV19	TRBJ2-7	CASSPREYYEQYF
TRBV28	TRBJ1-2	CASRVDNREGYTF
TRBV14	TRBJ1-3	CASSPLGTDSGNTIYF
TRBV7-9	TRBJ2-7	CASTRGTSGTFSYEQYF
TRBV6-5	TRBJ2-7	CASSYWRVKTYEQYF
TRBV6-6	TRBJ1-5	CASNKRGQPQHF
TRBV27	TRBJ2-7	CASSLDGRQQYF
TRBV7-9	TRBJ2-3	CASSLAGGPQDTQYF
TRBV30	TRBJ1-1	CAWRTYRGRNTEAFF
TRBV28	TRBJ2-5	CASSPPRMGGTQYF
TRBV6-5	TRBJ2-5	CASRGGSSQETQYF
TRBV5-1	TRBJ1-3	CASSLSGIGNTIYF
TRBV7-2	TRBJ1-2	CASSPHSASYGYTF
TRBV18	TRBJ1-5	CASSLGTGSQPQHF
TRBV5-1	TRBJ2-1	CASRPTGSPNEQFF
TRBV5-4	TRBJ2-3	CASSLASGSTDTQYF
TRBV9	TRBJ2-5	CASSLTGRPQETQYF
TRBV5-4	TRBJ2-1	CASSLVSSYNEQFF
TRBV14	TRBJ2-1	CASSPRTGKSYNEQFF
TRBV11-1	TRBJ2-7	CASTLGLAGTHEQYF
TRBV7-9	TRBJ2-7	CASSSGWGGQGEQYF
TRBV4-2	TRBJ2-1	CASSREGPGDEQFF
TRBV5-5	TRBJ2-7	CASSSTGTASYEQYF
TRBV12-5	TRBJ2-2	CASGLYTGPTNTGELFF
TRBV4-1	TRBJ1-1	CASSLRALNTEAFF
TRBV5-4	TRBJ2-2	CASSLSGPGELFF
TRBV7-7	TRBJ1-1	CASSLGMNTEAFF
TRBV5-1	TRBJ2-5	CASSLSSPETQYF
TRBV27	TRBJ2-7	CASSLTGTGGAYEQYF
TRBV19	TRBJ2-6	CASSILGTGLAGANVLTF
TRBV29-1	TRBJ1-1	CSVESRLNTEAFF
TRBV10-3	TRBJ2-6	CAISATGQPASGANVLTF
TRBV11-2	TRBJ2-1	CASHSPASSYNEQFF
TRBV7-2	TRBJ1-3	CASSLDRASGNTIYF
TRBV4-3	TRBJ2-3	CASSQAIGQADTQYF
TRBV27	TRBJ1-2	CASSFTGAYGYTF
TRBV19	TRBJ1-2	CASRPDRGDYGYTF
TRBV28	TRBJ2-7	CASRSIPGQGDAEQYF
TRBV19	TRBJ1-5	CASSIVETVGNQPQHF
TRBV2	TRBJ2-3	CASMAGVGDTQYF
TRBV15	TRBJ1-2	CATSRDLDSYGYTF
TRBV21-1	TRBJ1-4	CASTLGKGQTNEKLFF
TRBV7-3	TRBJ2-1	CASSLRPSQLAGLYNEQFF
TRBV6-5	TRBJ2-1	CASTPARSSYNEQFF
TRBV9	TRBJ2-3	CASSVLASGLAGGLDTQYF
TRBV6-5	TRBJ1-2	CASRPGQGSNYGYTF